Listed below are T cell receptor beta chains from one sample, sequenced in a study of technical replicates of blood from a handful of donors. The table came from immunoSEQ multiplex PCR; TCRdb's copy has only in-frame clones and leaves some out. Among roughly 62,000 clones listed, roughly 91% were seen once. The sequenced sample consisted of PBMCs. The receptor source for this set is a human donor in good health. Some clones in this sample may be carry-over from other donors' samples. Each CDR3 is given with its conserved first and last residue. A D gene is named only where the DNA matches it firmly. Clone size, where shown, is once, few, many, or a class for clones that have expanded.

clone size,V gene,D gene,J gene,CDR3 DNA,CDR3 protein
NA,TRBV11-3,TRBD2,TRBJ2-1,TGTGCCAGCAGCCGAGCCGGGACTAGCCGGGGTGAGCAGTTCTTC,CASSRAGTSRGEQFF
NA,TRBV7-2,TRBD1,TRBJ2-5,TGTGCCAGCAGCTTAGACCTGGATCAGGGGGCCATGGAGACCCAGTACTTC,CASSLDLDQGAMETQYF
few,TRBV28,NA,TRBJ1-2,TGTGCCAGCAGTTTAGGTGGGGCAGGGGATAGCTACACCTTC,CASSLGGAGDSYTF
NA,TRBV19,NA,TRBJ1-2,TGTGCCAGTAGCGCTACGACGGCCGGGGGGGAAGGCTACACCTTC,CASSATTAGGEGYTF
NA,TRBV2,NA,TRBJ1-6,TGTGCCAGCAGTGAGGGGACTAGAGGGGTATCACCCCTCCACTTT,CASSEGTRGVSPLHF
NA,TRBV18,NA,TRBJ1-2,TGTGCCAGCTCACCAGCGGATCTCTATGGCTACACCTTC,CASSPADLYGYTF
NA,TRBV7-3,TRBD2,TRBJ2-2,TGTGCCAGCAGCCCCTCGGGACTAGCGGCGAACACCGGGGAGCTGTTTTTT,CASSPSGLAANTGELFF
NA,TRBV4-1,NA,TRBJ1-4,TGCGCCAGCAGCGTACAGGAAACTAATGAAAAACTGTTTTTT,CASSVQETNEKLFF
few,TRBV7-9,TRBD1,TRBJ1-1,TGTGCCAGCAGCTTAGGAGAGGGGGCAGGAACTGAAGCTTTCTTT,CASSLGEGAGTEAFF
NA,TRBV4-3,NA,TRBJ2-7,TGCGCCAGCAGCCACGGAGTAGGTGTCGAGCAGTACTTC,CASSHGVGVEQYF
NA,TRBV11-2,NA,TRBJ1-2,TGTGCCAGCAGCCCCGTGGCTGGAGCTAACTATGGCTACACCTTC,CASSPVAGANYGYTF
NA,TRBV6-1,NA,TRBJ1-4,TGTGCCGCGGGTACGACCCCGAGCCGAAATGAAAAACTGTTTTTT,CAAGTTPSRNEKLFF
NA,TRBV7-8,TRBD1,TRBJ2-7,TGTGCCAGCAGCTTAGGGACAGGGGTAGGGGAGCAGTACTTC,CASSLGTGVGEQYF
NA,TRBV4-3,NA,TRBJ1-4,TGCGCCAGCACCCCAAATTCGGATATCGGGGAAAAACTGTTTTTT,CASTPNSDIGEKLFF
NA,TRBV7-2,TRBD2,TRBJ2-7,TGTGCCAGCAGCTCCACTAGCGGGGTAGCCTACGAGCAGTACTTC,CASSSTSGVAYEQYF
NA,TRBV18,TRBD1,TRBJ1-4,TGTGCCAGCTCGCCCGGGACAGGGGCAACTAATGAAAAACTGTTTTTT,CASSPGTGATNEKLFF
NA,TRBV15,NA,TRBJ1-5,TGTGCCACCAGCAGAGGTAGCCAGAGCAATCAGCCCCAGCATTTT,CATSRGSQSNQPQHF
once,TRBV18,NA,TRBJ2-7,TGTGCCAGCTCGACCTATATGTTCGACAGCTCCTACGAGCAGTACTTC,CASSTYMFDSSYEQYF
NA,TRBV27,TRBD1,TRBJ2-6,TGTGCCAGCAGTCTCACAGGGGGCGCGTTGTCTGGGGCCAACGTCCTGACTTTC,CASSLTGGALSGANVLTF
NA,TRBV5-6,TRBD2,TRBJ2-3,TGTGCCAGCAGCGTCGGACTAGCCACAGATACGCAGTATTTT,CASSVGLATDTQYF
NA,TRBV7-2,TRBD2,TRBJ2-7,TGTGCCAGCAGCCAACCTGGCTCCGGGAGGGCCGTTGACGAGCAGTACTTC,CASSQPGSGRAVDEQYF
NA,TRBV7-3,NA,TRBJ2-7,TGTGCCAGCAGTTCGGGCGGGGAATCTCGCGAGCAGTACTTC,CASSSGGESREQYF
NA,TRBV25-1,TRBD1,TRBJ1-6,TGTGCCACCAAAGACAGGGTATGTGAAGTCCATTCACCCCTCCACTTT,CATKDRVCEVHSPLHF
NA,TRBV7-2,TRBD2,TRBJ2-7,TGTGCCAGCAGCTCCGGGACTAGCGGGTACGAGCAGTACTTC,CASSSGTSGYEQYF
NA,TRBV7-9,TRBD2,TRBJ2-1,TGTGCCAGCAGGTCCGGACTAGCGGGAGGGAATGAGCAGTTCTTC,CASRSGLAGGNEQFF